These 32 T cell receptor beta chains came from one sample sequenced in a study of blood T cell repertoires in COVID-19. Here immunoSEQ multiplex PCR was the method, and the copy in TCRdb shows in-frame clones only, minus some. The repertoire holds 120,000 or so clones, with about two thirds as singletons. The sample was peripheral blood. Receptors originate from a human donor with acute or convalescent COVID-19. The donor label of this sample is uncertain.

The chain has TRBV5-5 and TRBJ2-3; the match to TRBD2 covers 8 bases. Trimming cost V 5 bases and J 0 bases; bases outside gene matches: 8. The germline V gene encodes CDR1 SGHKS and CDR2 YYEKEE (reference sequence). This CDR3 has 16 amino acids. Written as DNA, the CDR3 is TGTGCCAGCAGAAGGGAGCGGGGGATTAGCACAGATACGCAGTATTTT. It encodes CASRRERGISTDTQYF.

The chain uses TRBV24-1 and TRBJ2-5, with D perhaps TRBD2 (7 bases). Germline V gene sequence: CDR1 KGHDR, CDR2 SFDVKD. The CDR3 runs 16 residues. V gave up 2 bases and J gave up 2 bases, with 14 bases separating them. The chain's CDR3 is CATSDWGGSAQETQYF. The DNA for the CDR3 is TGTGCCACCAGTGATTGGGGGGGCTCAGCACAAGAGACCCAGTACTTC.

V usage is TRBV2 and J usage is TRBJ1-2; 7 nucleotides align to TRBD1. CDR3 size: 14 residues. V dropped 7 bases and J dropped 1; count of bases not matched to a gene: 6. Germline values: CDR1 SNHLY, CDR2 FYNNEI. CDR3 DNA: TGTGCCAGCACCGGGACAGAAGTTAACTATGGCTACACCTTC. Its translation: CASTGTEVNYGYTF.

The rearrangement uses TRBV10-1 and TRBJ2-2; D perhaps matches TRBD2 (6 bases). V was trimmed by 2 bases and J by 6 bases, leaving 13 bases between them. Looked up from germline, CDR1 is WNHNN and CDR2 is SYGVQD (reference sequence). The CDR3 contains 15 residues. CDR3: CASSEKEGKAGELFF. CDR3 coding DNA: TGCGCCAGCAGTGAGAAGGAGGGGAAGGCCGGGGAGCTGTTTTTT.

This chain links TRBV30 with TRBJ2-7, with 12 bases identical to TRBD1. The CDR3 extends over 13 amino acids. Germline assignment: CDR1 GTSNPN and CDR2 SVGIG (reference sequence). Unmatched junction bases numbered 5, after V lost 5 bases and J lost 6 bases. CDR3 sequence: CAWGGQGAGEQYF. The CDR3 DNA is TGTGCCTGGGGGGGACAGGGGGCGGGCGAGCAGTACTTC.

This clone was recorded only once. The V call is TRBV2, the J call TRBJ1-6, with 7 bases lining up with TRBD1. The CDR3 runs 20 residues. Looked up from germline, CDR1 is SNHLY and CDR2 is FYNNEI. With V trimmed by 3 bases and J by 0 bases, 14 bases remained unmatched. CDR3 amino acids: CASSDPLHLDRASYNSPLHF. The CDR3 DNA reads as TGTGCCAGCAGTGACCCCCTCCACCTCGACAGGGCCTCCTATAATTCACCCCTCCACTTT.

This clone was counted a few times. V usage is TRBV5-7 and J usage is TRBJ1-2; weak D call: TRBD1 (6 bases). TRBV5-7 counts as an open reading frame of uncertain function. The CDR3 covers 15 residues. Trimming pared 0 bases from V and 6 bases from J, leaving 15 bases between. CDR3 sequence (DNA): TGTGCCAGCAGCTTGGGGGGCAGGGGAGTGGATGGCTACACCTTC. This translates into CASSLGGRGVDGYTF.

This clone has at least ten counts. This chain's CDR3 is CASSHKPQHF. DNA for the CDR3: TGCGCCAGCAGTCATAAGCCCCAGCATTTT. This chain uses TRBV23-1 with TRBJ1-5; D is undetermined. TRBV23-1 qualifies as an ORF whose function is uncertain. The V end lost 3 bases, the J end lost 8 bases, and 2 bases lay between the germline ends. This CDR3 is built from 10 residues.

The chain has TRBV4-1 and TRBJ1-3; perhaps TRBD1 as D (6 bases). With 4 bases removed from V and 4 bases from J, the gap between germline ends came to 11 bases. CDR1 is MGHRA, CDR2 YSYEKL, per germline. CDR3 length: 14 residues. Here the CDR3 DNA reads TGCGCCAGCAGCCGGACAGAAAACGGAAACACCATATATTTT. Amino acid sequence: CASSRTENGNTIYF.

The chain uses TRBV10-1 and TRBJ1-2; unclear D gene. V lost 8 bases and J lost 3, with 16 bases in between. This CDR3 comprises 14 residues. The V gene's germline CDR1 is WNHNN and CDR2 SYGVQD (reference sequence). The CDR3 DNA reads TGCGCCAGCGGATGTCATGTTCGGGACTATGGCTACACCTTC. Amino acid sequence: CASGCHVRDYGYTF.

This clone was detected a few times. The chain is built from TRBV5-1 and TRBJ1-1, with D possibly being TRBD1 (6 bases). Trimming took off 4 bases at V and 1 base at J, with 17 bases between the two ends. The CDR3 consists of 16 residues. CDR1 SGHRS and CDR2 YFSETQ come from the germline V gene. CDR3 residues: CASSPGLMGANTEAFF. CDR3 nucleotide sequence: TGCGCCAGCAGCCCCGGGCTTATGGGGGCGAACACTGAAGCTTTCTTT.

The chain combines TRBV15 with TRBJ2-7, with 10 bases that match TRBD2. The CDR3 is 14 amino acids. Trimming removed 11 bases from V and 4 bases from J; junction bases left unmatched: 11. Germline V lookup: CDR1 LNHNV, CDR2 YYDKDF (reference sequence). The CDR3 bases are TGTGCCCAGCGGCTAGCGGGGGAGGGTTACGAGCAGTACGTC. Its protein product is CAQRLAGEGYEQYV.

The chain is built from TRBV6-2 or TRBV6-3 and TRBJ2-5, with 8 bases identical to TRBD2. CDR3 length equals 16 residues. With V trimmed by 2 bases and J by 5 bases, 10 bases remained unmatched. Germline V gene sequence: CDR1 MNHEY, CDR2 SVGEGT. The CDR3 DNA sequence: TGTGCCAGCAGTTACATCACGGGGGGGCCGAGGGAGACCCAGTACTTC. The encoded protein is CASSYITGGPRETQYF.

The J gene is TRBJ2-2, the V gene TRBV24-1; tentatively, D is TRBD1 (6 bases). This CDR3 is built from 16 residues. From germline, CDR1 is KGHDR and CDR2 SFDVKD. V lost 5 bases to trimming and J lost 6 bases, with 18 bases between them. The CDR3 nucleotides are TGTGCCACCAGTGCCCCATGGCCTCAGGGGCCCGGGGAGCTGTTTTTT. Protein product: CATSAPWPQGPGELFF.

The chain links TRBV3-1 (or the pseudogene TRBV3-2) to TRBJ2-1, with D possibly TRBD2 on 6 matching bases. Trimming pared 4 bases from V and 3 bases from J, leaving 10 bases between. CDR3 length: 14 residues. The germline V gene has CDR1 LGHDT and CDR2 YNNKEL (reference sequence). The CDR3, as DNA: TGTGCCAGCAGCCTCGGGACTTACTACAATGAGCAGTTCTTC. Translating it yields CASSLGTYYNEQFF.

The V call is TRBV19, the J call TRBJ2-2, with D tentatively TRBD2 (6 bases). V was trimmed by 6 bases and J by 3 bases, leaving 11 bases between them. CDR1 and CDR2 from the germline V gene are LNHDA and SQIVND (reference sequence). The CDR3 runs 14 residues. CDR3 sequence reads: CASSGGTHTGELFF. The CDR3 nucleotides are TGTGCCAGTAGCGGGGGTACCCACACCGGGGAGCTGTTTTTT.

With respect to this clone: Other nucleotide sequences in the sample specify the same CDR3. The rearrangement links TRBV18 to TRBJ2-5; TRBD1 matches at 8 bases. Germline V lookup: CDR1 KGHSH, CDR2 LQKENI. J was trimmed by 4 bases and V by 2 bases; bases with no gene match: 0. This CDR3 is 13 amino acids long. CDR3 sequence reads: CASSPGQGETQYF. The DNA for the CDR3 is TGTGCCAGCTCACCAGGACAGGGAGAGACCCAGTACTTC.

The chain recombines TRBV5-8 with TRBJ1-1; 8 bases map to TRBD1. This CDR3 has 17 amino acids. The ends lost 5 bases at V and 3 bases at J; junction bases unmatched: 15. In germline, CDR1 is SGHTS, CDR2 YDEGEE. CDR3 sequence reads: CASSFTDGTGEDTEAFF. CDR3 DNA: TGTGCCAGCAGTTTTACAGACGGGACAGGCGAGGACACTGAAGCTTTCTTT.

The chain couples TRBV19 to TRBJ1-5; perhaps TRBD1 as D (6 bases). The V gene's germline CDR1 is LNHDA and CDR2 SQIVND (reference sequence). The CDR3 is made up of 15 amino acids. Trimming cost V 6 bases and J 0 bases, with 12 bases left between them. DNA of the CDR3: TGTGCCAGTAGCCCACAGGGTTATAGCAATCAGCCCCAGCATTTT. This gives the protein CASSPQGYSNQPQHF.

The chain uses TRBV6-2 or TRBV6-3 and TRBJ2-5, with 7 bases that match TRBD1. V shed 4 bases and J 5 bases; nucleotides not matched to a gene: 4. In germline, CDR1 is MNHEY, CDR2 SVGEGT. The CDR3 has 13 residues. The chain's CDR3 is CASSSGQWETQYF. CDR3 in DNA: TGTGCCAGCAGTTCGGGACAGTGGGAGACCCAGTACTTC.

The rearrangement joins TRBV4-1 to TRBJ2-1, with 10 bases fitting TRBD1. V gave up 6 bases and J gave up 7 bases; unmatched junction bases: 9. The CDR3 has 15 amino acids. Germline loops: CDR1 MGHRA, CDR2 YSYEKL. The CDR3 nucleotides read TGCGCCAGCAGGCCAAGGACAGGGGGGAGAAATGAGCAGTTCTTC. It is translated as CASRPRTGGRNEQFF.

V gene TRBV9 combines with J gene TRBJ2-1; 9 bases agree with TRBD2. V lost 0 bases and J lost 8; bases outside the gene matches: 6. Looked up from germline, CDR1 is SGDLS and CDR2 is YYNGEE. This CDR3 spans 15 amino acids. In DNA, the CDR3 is TGTGCCAGCAGCGTAGGTCTAGCGGGGTATTATGAGCAGTTCTTC. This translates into CASSVGLAGYYEQFF.

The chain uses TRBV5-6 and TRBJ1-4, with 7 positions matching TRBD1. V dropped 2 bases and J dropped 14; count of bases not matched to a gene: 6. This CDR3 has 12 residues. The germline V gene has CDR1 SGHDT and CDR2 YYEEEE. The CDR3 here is CASSFGSGGLFF. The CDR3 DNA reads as TGTGCCAGCAGCTTCGGGTCAGGGGGGCTGTTTTTT.

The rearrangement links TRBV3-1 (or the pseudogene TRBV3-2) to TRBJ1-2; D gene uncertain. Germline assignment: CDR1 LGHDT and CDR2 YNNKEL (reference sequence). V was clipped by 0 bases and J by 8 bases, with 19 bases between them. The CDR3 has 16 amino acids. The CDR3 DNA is TGTGCCAGCAGCCAAGAGCGAGACCAGGCTTTTCGGGGCTACACCTTC. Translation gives CASSQERDQAFRGYTF.

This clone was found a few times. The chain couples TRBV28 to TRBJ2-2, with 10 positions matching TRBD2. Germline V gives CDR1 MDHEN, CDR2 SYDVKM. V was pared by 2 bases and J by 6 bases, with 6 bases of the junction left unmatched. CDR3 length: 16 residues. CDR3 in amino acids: CASSLAPGLAPGELFF. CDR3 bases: TGTGCCAGCAGTTTAGCCCCGGGACTAGCGCCCGGGGAGCTGTTTTTT. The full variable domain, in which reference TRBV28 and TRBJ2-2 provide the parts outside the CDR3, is DVKVTQSSRYLVKRTGEKVFLECVQDMDHENMFWYRQDPGLGLRLIYFSYDVKMKEKGDIPEGYSVSREKKERFSLILESASTNQTSMYLCASSLAPGLAPGELFFGEGSRLTVL.

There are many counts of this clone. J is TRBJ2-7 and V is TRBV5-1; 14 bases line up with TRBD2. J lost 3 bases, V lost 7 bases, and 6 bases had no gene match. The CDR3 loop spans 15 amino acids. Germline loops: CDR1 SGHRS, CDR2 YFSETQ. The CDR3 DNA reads TGCGCCAGCGGAATCGGGACTAGCGGGGGCTACGAGCAGTACTTC. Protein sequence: CASGIGTSGGYEQYF.

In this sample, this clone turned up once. For the CDR3, the DNA is TGTGCCTGGATCAGTGGCAGGGAAGCTTTCTTT. Protein product: CAWISGREAFF. The chain combines TRBV30 with TRBJ1-1; D not certain. The CDR3 is made up of 11 amino acids. The germline V gene encodes CDR1 GTSNPN and CDR2 SVGIG (reference sequence). The V end lost 4 bases, the J end lost 8 bases, and 11 bases lay between the germline ends.

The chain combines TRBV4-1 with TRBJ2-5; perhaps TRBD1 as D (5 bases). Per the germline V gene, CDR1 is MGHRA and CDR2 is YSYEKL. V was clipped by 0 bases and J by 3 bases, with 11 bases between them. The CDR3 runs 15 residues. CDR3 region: CASSQDGAGKETQYF. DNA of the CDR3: TGCGCCAGCAGCCAAGATGGGGCAGGAAAAGAGACCCAGTACTTC.

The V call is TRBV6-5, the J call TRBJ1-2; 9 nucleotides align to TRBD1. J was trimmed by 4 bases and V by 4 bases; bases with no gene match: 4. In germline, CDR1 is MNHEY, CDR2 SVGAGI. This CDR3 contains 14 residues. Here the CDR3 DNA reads TGTGCCAGCAGTTTGGGACAGGGAAGCTATGGCTACACCTTC. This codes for CASSLGQGSYGYTF.

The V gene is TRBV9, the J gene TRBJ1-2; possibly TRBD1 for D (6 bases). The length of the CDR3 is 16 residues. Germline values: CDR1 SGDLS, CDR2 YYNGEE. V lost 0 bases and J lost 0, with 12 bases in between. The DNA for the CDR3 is TGTGCCAGCAGCGTAGCTACTTGGACAGCTAACTATGGCTACACCTTC. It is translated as CASSVATWTANYGYTF.

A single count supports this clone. CDR3 loop: CASSGGTGGFLGNEQFF. CDR3 nucleotide sequence: TGTGCCAGCAGCGGGGGGACAGGGGGCTTTCTGGGGAATGAGCAGTTCTTC. This sequence joins TRBV7-2 and TRBJ2-1; 12 positions match TRBD1. CDR3 length: 17 residues. Trimming removed 5 bases from V and 7 bases from J; junction bases left unmatched: 12. In germline, CDR1 is SGHTA, CDR2 FQGNSA.

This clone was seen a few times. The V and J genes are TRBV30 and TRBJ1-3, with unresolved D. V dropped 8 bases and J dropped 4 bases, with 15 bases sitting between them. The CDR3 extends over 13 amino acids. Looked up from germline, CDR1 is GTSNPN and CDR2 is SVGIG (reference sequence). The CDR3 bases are TGTGCCCTGACGCCGGCGGGGGGAAACACCATATATTTT. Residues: CALTPAGGNTIYF. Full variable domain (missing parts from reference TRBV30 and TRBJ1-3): SQTIHQWPATLVQPVGSPLSLECTVEGTSNPNLYWYRQAAGRGLQLLFYSVGIGQISSEVPQNLSASRPQDRQFILSSKKLLLSDSGFYLCALTPAGGNTIYFGEGSWLTVV.